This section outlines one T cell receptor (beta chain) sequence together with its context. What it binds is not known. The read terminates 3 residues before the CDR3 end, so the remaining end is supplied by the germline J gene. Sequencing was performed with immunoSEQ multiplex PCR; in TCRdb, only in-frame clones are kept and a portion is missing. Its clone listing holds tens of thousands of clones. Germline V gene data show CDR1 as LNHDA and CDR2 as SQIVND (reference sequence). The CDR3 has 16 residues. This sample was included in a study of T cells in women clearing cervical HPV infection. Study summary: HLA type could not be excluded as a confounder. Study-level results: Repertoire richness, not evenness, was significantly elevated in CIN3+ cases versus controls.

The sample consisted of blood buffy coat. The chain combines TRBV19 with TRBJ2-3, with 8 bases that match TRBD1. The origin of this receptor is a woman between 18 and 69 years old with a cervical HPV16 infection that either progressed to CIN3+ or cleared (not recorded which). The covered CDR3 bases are TGTGCCAGTAGCCTGTCAGGAGGGACAGGCTGGGAGACG. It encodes CASSLSGGTGWET. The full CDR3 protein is CASSLSGGTGWETQYF.